The clone carrying this T cell receptor beta chain was seen more than once but under ten times. The antigen is not known. This CDR3 comprises 13 residues. The ends were cut back, 5 bases at V and 6 bases at J, with 11 bases in the middle. Germline loops: CDR1 SGHVS, CDR2 FQNEAQ. TCRbeta library construction was performed incorporating unique molecular identifiers. TCRdb itself ran the PCR reads through MiXCR, one entry per CDR3 protein. The data show hundreds of thousands of distinct CDR3 sequences, roughly 13% seen once. The data were obtained in a study of T-cell reconstitution after alpha-beta-depleted transplantation in children. Study outcomes and limitations: For some patients, TCRbeta diversity was high at day 60 because of recipient T cells and thymic progenitors that survived. Expanded graft clones, several hundred of them, were reportedly the source of alpha-beta T cells about two months after transplant.

V usage is TRBV7-8 and J usage is TRBJ2-1; D is uncertain. The clonotype originates from a male patient younger than 18 who had a stem cell transplant for acute myeloid leukemia, so the T cells may come from the graft donor. The sequenced sample was PBMCs, mostly from graft donor cells, obtained 360 days after TCRalphabeta/CD19-depleted stem cell transplant. The CDR3 is CASSHHGPNEQFF. The DNA of the CDR3 is TGTGCCAGCAGCCACCACGGCCCCAATGAGCAGTTCTTC.